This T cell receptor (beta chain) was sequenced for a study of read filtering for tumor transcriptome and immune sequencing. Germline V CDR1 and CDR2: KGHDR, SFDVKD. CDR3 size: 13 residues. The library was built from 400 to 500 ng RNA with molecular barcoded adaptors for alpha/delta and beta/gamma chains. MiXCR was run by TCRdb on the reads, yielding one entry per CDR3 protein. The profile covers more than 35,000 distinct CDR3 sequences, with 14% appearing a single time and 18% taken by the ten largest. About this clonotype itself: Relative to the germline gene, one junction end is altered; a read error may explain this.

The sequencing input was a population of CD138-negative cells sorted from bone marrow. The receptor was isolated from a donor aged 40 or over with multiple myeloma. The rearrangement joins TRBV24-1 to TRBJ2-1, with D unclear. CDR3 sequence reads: CATTDSRTDEQFF. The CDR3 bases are TGTGCCACCACTGATTCTAGAACAGATGAGCAGTTCTTC.